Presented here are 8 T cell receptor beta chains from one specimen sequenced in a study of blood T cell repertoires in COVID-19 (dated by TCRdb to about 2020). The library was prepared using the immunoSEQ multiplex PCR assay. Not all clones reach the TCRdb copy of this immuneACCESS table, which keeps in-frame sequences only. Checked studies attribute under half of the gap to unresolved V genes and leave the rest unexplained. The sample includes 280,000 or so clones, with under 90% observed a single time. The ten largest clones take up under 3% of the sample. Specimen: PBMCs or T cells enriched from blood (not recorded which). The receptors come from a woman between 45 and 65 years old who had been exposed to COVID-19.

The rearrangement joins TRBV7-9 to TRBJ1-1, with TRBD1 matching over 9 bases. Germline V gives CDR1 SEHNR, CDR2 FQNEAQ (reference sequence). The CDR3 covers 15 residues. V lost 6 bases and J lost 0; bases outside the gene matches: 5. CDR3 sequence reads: CASRGQGWVNTEAFF. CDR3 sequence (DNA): TGTGCCAGCAGAGGACAGGGGTGGGTGAACACTGAAGCTTTCTTT.

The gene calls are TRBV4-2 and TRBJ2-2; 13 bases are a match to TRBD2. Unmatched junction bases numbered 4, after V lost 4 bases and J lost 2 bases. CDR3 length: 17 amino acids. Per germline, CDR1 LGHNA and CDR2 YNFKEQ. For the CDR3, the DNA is TGTGCCAGCAGCCTACTAGCGGGGGGGGTAAACACCGGGGAGCTGTTTTTT. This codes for CASSLLAGGVNTGELFF.

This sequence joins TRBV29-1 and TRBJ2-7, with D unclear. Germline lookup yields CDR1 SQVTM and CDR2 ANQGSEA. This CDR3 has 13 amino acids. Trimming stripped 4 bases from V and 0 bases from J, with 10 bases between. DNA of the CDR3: TGCAGCGTTGGATATAGCTACTCCTACGAGCAGTACTTC. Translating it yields CSVGYSYSYEQYF.

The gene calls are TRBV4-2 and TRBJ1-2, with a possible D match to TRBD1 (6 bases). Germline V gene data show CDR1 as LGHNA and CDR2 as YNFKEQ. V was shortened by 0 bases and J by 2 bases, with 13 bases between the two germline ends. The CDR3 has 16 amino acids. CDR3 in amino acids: CASSQDRGWSNYGYTF. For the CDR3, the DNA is TGTGCCAGCAGCCAAGATAGGGGGTGGAGCAACTATGGCTACACCTTC.

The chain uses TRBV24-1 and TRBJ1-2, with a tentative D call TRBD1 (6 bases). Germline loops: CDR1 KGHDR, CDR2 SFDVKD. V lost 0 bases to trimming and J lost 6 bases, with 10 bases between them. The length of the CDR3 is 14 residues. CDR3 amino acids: CATSDLPSGDGYTF. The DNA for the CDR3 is TGTGCCACCAGTGATTTGCCGTCAGGGGATGGCTACACCTTC.

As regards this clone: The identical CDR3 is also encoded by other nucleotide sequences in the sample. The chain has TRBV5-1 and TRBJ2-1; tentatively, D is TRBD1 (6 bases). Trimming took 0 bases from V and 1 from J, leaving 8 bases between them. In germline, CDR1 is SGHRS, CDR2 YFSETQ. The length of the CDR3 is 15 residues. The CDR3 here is CASSLAGESYNEQFF. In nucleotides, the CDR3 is TGCGCCAGCAGCTTGGCAGGGGAATCCTACAATGAGCAGTTCTTC.

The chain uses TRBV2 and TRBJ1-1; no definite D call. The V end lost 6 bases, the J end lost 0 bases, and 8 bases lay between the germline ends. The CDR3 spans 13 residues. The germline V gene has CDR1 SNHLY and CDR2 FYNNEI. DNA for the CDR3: TGTGCCAGCAGACTCGACATGAACACTGAAGCTTTCTTT. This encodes CASRLDMNTEAFF.

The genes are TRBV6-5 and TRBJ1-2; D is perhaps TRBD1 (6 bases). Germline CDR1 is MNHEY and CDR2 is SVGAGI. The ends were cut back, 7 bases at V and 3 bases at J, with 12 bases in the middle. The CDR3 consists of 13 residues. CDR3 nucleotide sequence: TGTGCCAGCACCTTGGACAGAGACTATGGCTACACCTTC. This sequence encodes CASTLDRDYGYTF.